The 26 T cell receptor beta chains below all came from one sample that was sequenced in a study of response to subunit inactivated influenza vaccine. TCRdb passed the RT-PCR reads through MiXCR, listing each CDR3 protein once. This sample yields around 200,000 distinct CDR3 sequences, of which approximately 8.7% are seen a single time; roughly a tenth belongs to the top ten. The source was non-naive T cells sorted from PBMCs, collected on the day of vaccination. The receptors shown here come from a man in his fifties who received an inactivated influenza vaccine.

The chain joins TRBV4-3 to TRBJ2-7; TRBD2 might be the D (6 bases). This CDR3 is built from 15 residues. The V end was cut by 1 base, the J end by 3 bases, with 13 bases between. CDR1 is LGHNA, CDR2 YSLEER, per germline. The CDR3 nucleotides are TGCGCCAGCAGCCAAGGCTCGGGACTCATCTACGAGCAGTACTTC. Amino acids: CASSQGSGLIYEQYF.

This clonotype was seen many times. The genes are TRBV5-1 and TRBJ2-7; D ambiguous. Germline V CDR1 and CDR2: SGHRS, YFSETQ. The CDR3 runs to 15 residues. V lost 0 bases, J lost 1 base, and 11 bases lay in between. CDR3: CASSLALGRSYEQYF. The CDR3 DNA reads TGCGCCAGCAGCTTGGCCCTGGGCAGGTCCTACGAGCAGTACTTC.

The chain is built from TRBV6-2 or TRBV6-3 and TRBJ2-2, with D perhaps matching TRBD2 (7 bases). This CDR3 spans 15 amino acids. The V end lost 6 bases, the J end lost 7 bases, and 18 bases lay between the germline ends. Germline CDR1 and CDR2: MNHEY and SVGEGT. CDR3: CASSLFAGASGELFF. CDR3 in DNA: TGTGCCAGCAGCCTCTTTGCGGGGGCTAGCGGGGAGCTGTTTTTT.

This clonotype was counted only a few times. CDR3 sequence (DNA): TGTGCCAGCAGCCAAGAAAGGACAGGGGGCCGGGAGACCCAGTACTTC. This sequence encodes CASSQERTGGRETQYF. V gene TRBV3-1 combines with J gene TRBJ2-5; 11 bases line up with TRBD1. The germline V gene encodes CDR1 LGHDT and CDR2 YNNKEL (reference sequence). Trimming took 0 bases from V and 5 from J; bases not matched to a gene: 5. There are 16 residues in the CDR3.

To note about this clonotype: This may arise from a read error, as a much more abundant clone is one base away. This chain joins TRBV20-1 and TRBJ1-3; possible D gene TRBD1, 6 bases. Trimming removed 6 bases at V and 4 bases at J, with 16 bases between. Germline values: CDR1 DFQATT, CDR2 SNEGSKA (reference sequence). This CDR3 region has 14 residues. The CDR3 sequence is CSAINRVRGNTIYF. The CDR3 coding sequence is TGCAGTGCAATAAACAGGGTGCGCGGAAACACCATATATTTT.

The V gene is TRBV24-1, the J gene TRBJ2-3, with 15 nucleotides matching TRBD2. This CDR3 is built from 15 residues. V shed 4 bases, J shed 9 bases, and the junction held 4 bases outside the gene matches. Germline lookup yields CDR1 KGHDR and CDR2 SFDVKD. In DNA, the CDR3 is TGTGCCACCAGTGAAGGGACTAGCGGGGGGCCAACGCAGTATTTT. Protein: CATSEGTSGGPTQYF.

The chain couples TRBV7-2 to TRBJ2-7; no clear D. The CDR3 loop spans 13 amino acids. The germline V gene has CDR1 SGHTA and CDR2 FQGNSA. V lost 4 bases and J lost 5, with 12 bases in between. CDR3 nucleotides: TGTGCCAGCAGCTCCCCCCTGTGGGACGAGCAGTACTTC. This gives the protein CASSSPLWDEQYF.

This clonotype was observed a few times. The V call is TRBV14, the J call TRBJ2-1; 9 bases map to TRBD2. Trimming took 4 bases from V and 10 from J; bases not matched to a gene: 14. The CDR3 extends over 16 amino acids. Germline-derived CDR1 and CDR2 are SGHDN and FVKESK. The CDR3 reads CASSRPGWVAGAEQFF. CDR3 DNA sequence: TGTGCCAGCAGCCGCCCCGGGTGGGTAGCGGGGGCCGAGCAGTTCTTC.

This clonotype was seen more than once but under ten times. The rearrangement uses TRBV15 and TRBJ1-1, with a tentative D call TRBD1 (5 bases). The CDR3 totals 13 residues. V shed 1 base and J shed 3 bases, with 6 bases lying between them. Germline-derived CDR1 and CDR2 are LNHNV and YYDKDF (reference sequence). CDR3 sequence reads: CATSRGGDTEAFF. The CDR3 DNA reads TGTGCCACCAGCAGAGGGGGGGACACTGAAGCTTTCTTT.

The chain links TRBV5-4 to TRBJ2-7; D might be TRBD1 (6 bases). The CDR3 totals 14 residues. Per germline, CDR1 SGHNT and CDR2 YYREEE (reference sequence). The germline V and J ends were trimmed by 3 bases and 0 bases, with 10 bases remaining between them. CDR3 loop: CASSWGLGSYEQYF. The CDR3 DNA reads as TGTGCCAGCAGCTGGGGGCTCGGCTCCTACGAGCAGTACTTC.

The table lists this clonotype with a few counts. The V and J genes are TRBV9 and TRBJ2-3; TRBD2 agrees at 8 bases. CDR3 length: 17 amino acids. The junction had 16 bases not matched to a gene; V was cut back by 4 bases and J by 6 bases. CDR1 SGDLS and CDR2 YYNGEE come from the germline V gene. DNA of the CDR3: TGTGCCAGCAGCCCACGTCGGGGCGGGAGGCCCGAGGATACGCAGTATTTT. It translates to CASSPRRGGRPEDTQYF.

The sample holds many counts of this clonotype. This sequence joins TRBV3-1 and TRBJ1-1; weak D call: TRBD1 (6 bases). Trimming took off 5 bases at V and 0 bases at J, with 13 bases between the two ends. The germline V gene encodes CDR1 LGHDT and CDR2 YNNKEL (reference sequence). The CDR3 is 15 residues long. DNA for the CDR3: TGTGCCAGCAGCGTGGACAGCAACATGAACACTGAAGCTTTCTTT. This gives the protein CASSVDSNMNTEAFF.

This clonotype showed up just a few times. V usage is TRBV11-2 and J usage is TRBJ2-1; 8 nucleotides line up with TRBD2. CDR1 is SGHAT, CDR2 FQNNGV, per germline. This CDR3 region has 16 residues. V was pared by 0 bases and J by 9 bases, with 10 bases of the junction left unmatched. The CDR3 sequence is CASSLDGLGTSSEQFF. CDR3 nucleotide sequence: TGTGCCAGCAGCTTAGATGGTCTAGGGACTAGTAGTGAGCAGTTCTTC.

There are many counts of this clonotype. This sequence joins TRBV27 and TRBJ1-2, with D uncertain. The V gene lost 2 bases and the J gene lost 0 bases, with 4 bases spanning the gap. The germline V gene has CDR1 MNHEY and CDR2 SMNVEV (reference sequence). CDR3 length: 13 residues. The CDR3 nucleotides are TGTGCCAGCAGTTTAACCGCTAACTATGGCTACACCTTC. Amino acids: CASSLTANYGYTF.

This clonotype was seen only a few times. V usage is TRBV27 and J usage is TRBJ2-1; the D gene is possibly TRBD2 (6 bases). This CDR3 region has 14 residues. Germline V CDR1 and CDR2: MNHEY, SMNVEV (reference sequence). The germline V and J ends were trimmed by 5 bases and 4 bases, with 12 bases remaining between them. CDR3 nucleotide sequence: TGTGCCAGCAGTCGGGACTCAACATACAATGAGCAGTTCTTC. Translated: CASSRDSTYNEQFF.

This clonotype was observed many times. The V call is TRBV29-1, the J call TRBJ1-6; D call uncertain. The CDR3 length is 14 residues. In germline, CDR1 is SQVTM, CDR2 ANQGSEA. The germline V and J ends were trimmed by 7 bases and 0 bases, with 10 bases remaining between them. The CDR3, as DNA: TGCAGCGGACCGGGCAGCTCCTATAATTCACCCCTCCACTTT. This gives the protein CSGPGSSYNSPLHF.

The table lists this clonotype with a few counts. The chain recombines TRBV7-9 with TRBJ2-7; possibly TRBD2 for D (6 bases). CDR1 and CDR2 (germline): SEHNR, FQNEAQ (reference sequence). The CDR3 consists of 15 residues. Trimming cost V 4 bases and J 5 bases, with 18 bases left between them. The CDR3, as DNA: TGTGCCAGCAGCTCCTACGATGGAGGGTGGGACGAGCAGTACTTC. Translated, it gives CASSSYDGGWDEQYF.

The V gene is TRBV6-2 or TRBV6-3, the J gene TRBJ2-2; the match to TRBD1 covers 7 bases. The V and J ends lost 0 bases and 8 bases, in that order; junction bases with no gene match: 9. The CDR3 has 16 amino acids. Germline-derived CDR1 and CDR2 are MNHEY and SVGEGT. This CDR3 is CASSYSIRGYGGELFF. As DNA, the CDR3 is TGTGCCAGCAGTTACTCGATCAGGGGGTATGGAGGGGAGCTGTTTTTT.

The rearrangement links TRBV28 to TRBJ1-2; the match to TRBD1 covers 8 bases. J gave up 4 bases and V 3 bases, and 7 bases lay outside the gene matches. In germline, CDR1 is MDHEN, CDR2 SYDVKM. The CDR3 consists of 15 residues. CDR3 residues: CASSFLTGGSYGYTF. As DNA, the CDR3 is TGTGCCAGCAGTTTCCTCACAGGGGGTTCCTATGGCTACACCTTC.

The chain combines TRBV20-1 with TRBJ2-3; D may be TRBD2 (5 bases). The CDR3 runs 13 residues. Germline lookup yields CDR1 DFQATT and CDR2 SNEGSKA (reference sequence). The V end was cut by 8 bases, the J end by 2 bases, with 14 bases between. In DNA form, the CDR3 reads TGCAGTTTACCACGGGGTAACACAGATACGCAGTATTTT. Its translation is CSLPRGNTDTQYF.

This clonotype was counted a few times. The chain links TRBV3-1 to TRBJ2-7, with 8 bases that match TRBD2. CDR3 length: 15 amino acids. The junction had 10 bases not matched to a gene; V was cut back by 6 bases and J by 3 bases. Germline CDR1 is LGHDT and CDR2 is YNNKEL (reference sequence). CDR3 in amino acids: CASSQKTSVVYEQYF. In DNA, the CDR3 is TGTGCCAGCAGTCAAAAGACTAGCGTGGTCTACGAGCAGTACTTC.

The rearrangement uses TRBV28 and TRBJ1-6, with D unclear. The CDR3 has 13 residues. V lost 5 bases and J lost 8, with 10 bases in between. CDR1 and CDR2 from the germline V gene are MDHEN and SYDVKM. CDR3 nucleotide sequence: TGTGCCAGCAGTCTGGACTGGGATTCACCCCTCCACTTT. It specifies CASSLDWDSPLHF.

At least ten counts were recorded for this clonotype. The rearrangement links TRBV10-3 to TRBJ2-2; D not certain. Germline V CDR1 and CDR2: ENHRY, SYGVKD. V dropped 6 bases and J dropped 0 bases, with 2 bases sitting between them. CDR3 size: 12 residues. This chain's CDR3 is CAISPNTGELFF. The CDR3 nucleotides read TGTGCCATCAGCCCGAACACCGGGGAGCTGTTTTTT.

This clonotype occurred a few times. J is TRBJ2-3 and V is TRBV11-3; D might be TRBD2 (6 bases). Germline loops: CDR1 SGHNT, CDR2 YENEEA. The CDR3 consists of 15 residues. Trimming removed 5 bases at V and 4 bases at J, with 16 bases between. The CDR3 is CASSPPGPGADTQYF. The CDR3 coding sequence is TGTGCCAGCAGCCCCCCGGGTCCGGGGGCAGATACGCAGTATTTT.

This clonotype was seen a handful of times. The chain uses TRBV20-1 and TRBJ2-7; D possibly corresponds to TRBD1 (6 bases). With 5 bases removed from V and 1 base from J, the gap between germline ends came to 9 bases. CDR3 length equals 12 residues. Germline CDR1 reads DFQATT; CDR2 reads SNEGSKA (reference sequence). CDR3 DNA sequence: TGCAGTGCTCTCGGACAGTCCTACGAGCAGTACTTC. Amino acids: CSALGQSYEQYF.

This clonotype was recorded at least ten times. The V call is TRBV7-2, the J call TRBJ1-5; D is perhaps TRBD1 (5 bases). Germline lookup yields CDR1 SGHTA and CDR2 FQGNSA. The V end was cut by 4 bases, the J end by 5 bases, with 12 bases between. The CDR3 contains 14 residues. DNA for the CDR3: TGTGCCAGCAGCTCAATCGGGGGATATCAGCCCCAGCATTTT. Translated: CASSSIGGYQPQHF.